Shown below are 29 T cell receptor beta chains from a single sample sequenced in a study of beta chain features in type 1 diabetes. Reverse transcription of all isolated RNA meant that expressed TCRB transcripts were sequenced. The method was immunoSEQ multiplex PCR; TCRdb's version includes in-frame clones alone and lacks a portion of them. Found here are fewer than 900,000 clones, under 20% of them singletons; the top ten hold 0.023%. Sequencing was performed on naive CD4+ T cells from blood. The receptor source for this set is a woman between 18 and 29 years old in good health.

The table lists this clone with a few counts. V gene TRBV21-1 combines with J gene TRBJ1-2. TRBV21-1 is reported as a pseudogene. CDR3 length: 13 amino acids. The CDR3: CATKTRGESGYTF. CDR3 in DNA: TGTGCCACCAAGACTAGGGGGGAGAGTGGCTACACCTTC.

This clone has just a few counts. This sequence joins TRBV7-3 and TRBJ1-5; weak D call: TRBD1 (5 bases). The CDR3 sequence is 15 residues long. The germline V gene has CDR1 SGHTA and CDR2 FQGTGA. The germline V and J ends were trimmed by 6 bases and 2 bases, with 14 bases remaining between them. This CDR3 is CASSSQEEGNQPQHF. In DNA form, the CDR3 reads TGTGCCAGCAGTTCACAGGAGGAGGGCAATCAGCCCCAGCATTTT.

V and J are TRBV18 and TRBJ2-3, with D possibly TRBD2 on 5 matching bases. V was clipped by 2 bases and J by 4 bases, with 13 bases between them. This CDR3 contains 15 residues. Germline CDR1 KGHSH, CDR2 LQKENI. The CDR3 protein is CASSPREGESDTQYF. The CDR3 DNA sequence: TGTGCCAGCTCACCAAGAGAGGGAGAGTCAGATACGCAGTATTTT.

This chain joins TRBV13 and TRBJ2-3, with 7 bases lining up with TRBD2. Germline CDR1 is PRHDT and CDR2 is FYEKMQ (reference sequence). The trim removed 4 bases at V and 3 bases at J, leaving 7 bases unmatched. The CDR3 has 15 residues. The chain's CDR3 is CASSYRSGQTDTQYF. The CDR3 coding sequence is TGTGCCAGCAGCTATCGTAGCGGGCAAACAGATACGCAGTATTTT.

This clone was counted a few times. The chain has TRBV28 and TRBJ2-2; 13 bases line up with TRBD2. Germline assignment: CDR1 MDHEN and CDR2 SYDVKM. The CDR3 sequence is 18 residues long. Trimming took 3 bases from V and 5 from J; bases not matched to a gene: 9. The chain's CDR3 is CASSFVLGLAGATGELFF. CDR3 nucleotides: TGTGCCAGCAGTTTTGTGCTCGGACTAGCGGGAGCAACCGGGGAGCTGTTTTTT.

This clone was observed a handful of times. CDR3 DNA: TGTGCCAGCAGTGATAGTGGAGACTACGAGCAGTACTTC. It yields the protein CASSDSGDYEQYF. J is TRBJ2-7 and V is TRBV2; no reliable D call. CDR1 and CDR2 from the germline V gene are SNHLY and FYNNEI. The germline V and J ends were trimmed by 3 bases and 3 bases, with 9 bases remaining between them. The CDR3 covers 13 residues.

This clone turned up a few times. The DNA of the CDR3 is TGTGCCAGCAGCTTATGGGGCGATGCATCGGGGGAGCTGTTTTTT. It is translated as CASSLWGDASGELFF. J is TRBJ2-2 and V is TRBV7-3, with D perhaps matching TRBD1 (5 bases). This CDR3 has 15 amino acids. Trimming took off 2 bases at V and 8 bases at J, with 15 bases between the two ends. Germline-derived CDR1 and CDR2 are SGHTA and FQGTGA.

This clone turned up a few times. The genes are TRBV28 and TRBJ2-2; 8 bases are a match to TRBD2. The J segment lost 6 bases and the V segment lost 5 bases, leaving 11 bases of the junction unmatched. The CDR3 runs to 16 residues. The germline CDR1 and CDR2 sequences are MDHEN and SYDVKM. DNA of the CDR3: TGTGCCAGCAGTCCCCCAGGAGCGGGAGTAGCCGGGGAGCTGTTTTTT. Protein: CASSPPGAGVAGELFF.

This clone turned up a few times. This sequence joins TRBV5-1 and TRBJ2-3; tentatively, D is TRBD2 (6 bases). With 4 bases removed from V and 5 bases from J, the gap between germline ends came to 23 bases. There are 17 residues in the CDR3. Germline CDR1 is SGHRS and CDR2 is YFSETQ. Written as DNA, the CDR3 is TGCGCCAGCAGCCAAACCGAGGAGGGGAGAGGTGGAGATACGCAGTATTTT. Its protein product is CASSQTEEGRGGDTQYF.

A few counts support this clone. This chain joins TRBV28 and TRBJ2-7, with a tentative D call TRBD2 (6 bases). In germline, CDR1 is MDHEN, CDR2 SYDVKM. The ends were cut back, 4 bases at V and 3 bases at J, with 16 bases in the middle. There are 15 residues in the CDR3. The CDR3 nucleotides are TGTGCCAGCAGTTCAGCGGAGGGACTCCGCTACGAGCAGTACTTC. Its protein product is CASSSAEGLRYEQYF.

This clone was detected only a few times. Other nucleotide sequences in the sample specify the same CDR3. The gene calls are TRBV7-9 and TRBJ1-1, with D possibly TRBD1 on 5 matching bases. Trimming removed 1 base at V and 5 bases at J, with 8 bases between. The CDR3 covers 13 residues. Per germline, CDR1 SEHNR and CDR2 FQNEAQ (reference sequence). CDR3 in amino acids: CASSLVGATEAFF. For the CDR3, the DNA is TGTGCCAGCAGCTTAGTAGGGGCAACTGAAGCTTTCTTT.

The sample holds a few counts of this clone. This chain joins TRBV4-2 and TRBJ2-3; D possibly corresponds to TRBD2 (6 bases). There are 16 residues in the CDR3. Germline lookup yields CDR1 LGHNA and CDR2 YNFKEQ. V lost 0 bases, J lost 4 bases, and 14 bases lay in between. The CDR3 here is CASSQDPSGVADTQYF. CDR3 sequence (DNA): TGTGCCAGCAGCCAAGATCCCTCGGGAGTGGCAGATACGCAGTATTTT.

This clone was detected a few times. The J gene is TRBJ2-1, the V gene TRBV4-3; a weak D match, TRBD1 (6 bases). The length of the CDR3 is 13 residues. The germline CDR1 and CDR2 sequences are LGHNA and YSLEER. V was trimmed by 0 bases and J by 9 bases, leaving 9 bases between them. The DNA of the CDR3 is TGCGCCAGCAGCCAAGATGGGGGCAGTGAGCAGTTCTTC. As protein: CASSQDGGSEQFF.

The chain uses TRBV18 and TRBJ2-2; D may be TRBD1 (6 bases). Germline V lookup: CDR1 KGHSH, CDR2 LQKENI. The CDR3 consists of 16 residues. The germline V and J ends were trimmed by 3 bases and 5 bases, with 16 bases remaining between them. The CDR3 nucleotides are TGTGCCAGCTCACCGTTAAAACAGGGAAGTACCGGGGAGCTGTTTTTT. Its translation: CASSPLKQGSTGELFF.

CDR3 in amino acids: CASSFTGEEKLFF. The CDR3 DNA reads TGTGCCAGCAGTTTCACGGGAGAAGAAAAACTGTTTTTT. The V gene is TRBV28, the J gene TRBJ1-4; D uncertain. Germline values: CDR1 MDHEN, CDR2 SYDVKM. The CDR3 is 13 residues long. The germline V and J ends were trimmed by 3 bases and 8 bases, with 10 bases remaining between them.

This clone came up a few times. V and J are TRBV18 and TRBJ2-7; 9 nucleotides align to TRBD1. The CDR3 totals 15 residues. Unmatched junction bases numbered 10, after V lost 5 bases and J lost 5 bases. Germline assignment: CDR1 KGHSH and CDR2 LQKENI. The CDR3, as DNA: TGTGCCAGCTCAGCCCGACAGGGGGATAGAGACGAGCAGTACTTC. The encoded protein is CASSARQGDRDEQYF.

CDR3 sequence: CASSSPPPNEKLFF. CDR3 bases: TGTGCCAGCAGTTCTCCTCCCCCCAATGAAAAACTGTTTTTT. This chain joins TRBV28 and TRBJ1-4, with no clear D. The CDR3 contains 14 residues. The germline CDR1 and CDR2 sequences are MDHEN and SYDVKM. The ends were cut back, 4 bases at V and 5 bases at J, with 11 bases in the middle.

This clone was counted between two and nine times. The V call is TRBV15, the J call TRBJ2-5; 8 bases align to TRBD1. Germline trimming cut 6 bases from V and 6 bases from J; bases unmatched to any gene: 6. CDR1 LNHNV and CDR2 YYDKDF come from the germline V gene (reference sequence). The CDR3 is made up of 13 amino acids. CDR3 coding DNA: TGTGCCACCAGGACAGGGGTTGAACAGACCCAGTACTTC. Its protein is CATRTGVEQTQYF.

The chain has TRBV29-1 and TRBJ2-1, with a weak D call TRBD1 (7 bases). CDR1 is SQVTM and CDR2 is ANQGSEA in the germline V gene. The CDR3 extends over 13 amino acids. V was cut by 6 bases and J by 6 bases, with 15 bases left in between. The CDR3 DNA reads as TGCAGCGTCTCGTACAGGGGAGGCAATGAGCAGTTCTTC. It is translated as CSVSYRGGNEQFF.

The CDR3 here is CASSLRDSYNEQFF. The CDR3 DNA follows: TGTGCCAGTAGCTTGAGGGACTCCTACAATGAGCAGTTCTTC. V is TRBV19 and J is TRBJ2-1; maybe TRBD2 (5 bases). Looked up from germline, CDR1 is LNHDA and CDR2 is SQIVND (reference sequence). This CDR3 is 14 amino acids long. Trimming removed 6 bases at V and 0 bases at J, with 9 bases between.

The chain links TRBV28 to TRBJ2-3; TRBD2 agrees at 9 bases. The germline V gene encodes CDR1 MDHEN and CDR2 SYDVKM. The V segment lost 4 bases and the J segment 0 bases; nucleotides outside the gene matches: 5. The CDR3 covers 16 residues. As DNA, the CDR3 is TGTGCCAGCAGTTCAGGGGCGGGAGGGAGCACAGATACGCAGTATTTT. Encoded protein: CASSSGAGGSTDTQYF.

V is TRBV4-1 and J is TRBJ1-3; D not certain. The CDR3 spans 16 residues. Germline V gene data show CDR1 as MGHRA and CDR2 as YSYEKL. V gave up 3 bases and J gave up 2 bases, with 14 bases separating them. The DNA of the CDR3 is TGCGCCAGCAGCCATGCCGGGCGGGAGGCTGGAAACACCATATATTTT. This gives the protein CASSHAGREAGNTIYF.

This chain links TRBV18 with TRBJ2-2; no reliable D call. CDR3 size: 14 residues. CDR1 KGHSH and CDR2 LQKENI come from the germline V gene. V was cut by 2 bases and J by 4 bases, with 8 bases left in between. CDR3 amino acids: CASSPIPRTGELFF. CDR3 nucleotide sequence: TGTGCCAGCTCACCAATCCCCCGCACCGGGGAGCTGTTTTTT.

The chain is built from TRBV9 and TRBJ2-3, with TRBD1 identical over 7 bases. The germline V gene has CDR1 SGDLS and CDR2 YYNGEE. Germline trimming cut 4 bases from V and 2 bases from J; bases unmatched to any gene: 13. This CDR3 is built from 17 residues. DNA of the CDR3: TGTGCCAGCAGCCCCAACCCGGGACAGCTTTACACAGATACGCAGTATTTT. This translates into CASSPNPGQLYTDTQYF.

The CDR3 spells CASSLAGQGRTEAFF. The CDR3, as DNA: TGTGCCAGCAGCTTGGCCGGACAGGGTCGCACTGAAGCTTTCTTT. V is TRBV5-6 and J is TRBJ1-1, with 8 bases fitting TRBD1. CDR3 length equals 15 residues. V shed 0 bases, J shed 4 bases, and the junction held 5 bases outside the gene matches. Germline V gene lookup returns CDR1 SGHDT and CDR2 YYEEEE.

The chain combines TRBV5-4 with TRBJ2-2; D is undetermined. Trimming took off 3 bases at V and 4 bases at J, with 7 bases between the two ends. The CDR3 extends over 13 amino acids. CDR1 SGHNT and CDR2 YYREEE come from the germline V gene (reference sequence). CDR3 sequence (DNA): TGTGCCAGCAGCTCCAAACCCACCGGGGAGCTGTTTTTT. This gives the protein CASSSKPTGELFF.

This clone has a handful of counts. The gene calls are TRBV7-9 and TRBJ2-1, with TRBD2 matching over 11 bases. V lost 6 bases, J lost 8 bases, and 12 bases stayed unmatched. The CDR3 has 16 residues. Germline V gene lookup returns CDR1 SEHNR and CDR2 FQNEAQ (reference sequence). The CDR3 DNA follows: TGTGCCAGCAGTTTCCCCCTAGCGGGAGGTTTTTATGAGCAGTTCTTC. Translated: CASSFPLAGGFYEQFF.

This clone was detected only a few times. This chain uses TRBV6-1 with TRBJ1-4; D is uncertain. The CDR3 loop spans 12 amino acids. Trimming shortened V by 11 bases and J by 8 bases, and 15 bases separated the two germline ends. The V gene's germline CDR1 is MNHNS and CDR2 SASEGT. CDR3 sequence (DNA): TGTGCCGGCGGGATACAGAACGAAAAACTGTTTTTT. This translates into CAGGIQNEKLFF.

This clone was counted between two and nine times. The chain combines TRBV7-3 with TRBJ1-1, with D unresolved. The germline CDR1 and CDR2 sequences are SGHTA and FQGTGA. CDR3 size: 13 residues. V lost 0 bases and J lost 5, with 7 bases in between. The CDR3 region has the DNA TGTGCCAGCAGCTTAACCCTTCAGACTGAAGCTTTCTTT. Amino acids: CASSLTLQTEAFF.